The clone carrying this T cell receptor beta chain was seen more than once but under ten times. TCRdb analysed the 5' RACE reads with MiXCR anew, one entry per CDR3 protein. The sample lists 350,000 to 450,000 distinct CDR3 sequences, under 7.5% seen once, with approximately 15% in the top ten. This CDR3 is built from 16 residues. Germline assignment: CDR1 DFQATT and CDR2 SNEGSKA (reference sequence). J lost 8 bases, V lost 0 bases, and 10 bases had no gene match. The data were obtained in a study of T cells after yellow fever vaccination. This clonotype was sampled from a man in his thirties or forties who received the YFV17D yellow fever vaccine. This specimen consisted of PBMCs, obtained 5 days after the yellow fever booster vaccination. The V gene is TRBV20-1, the J gene TRBJ1-6, with 7 bases matching TRBD1. The CDR3 region is CSARDWTDGQDSPLHF. The CDR3 DNA is TGCAGTGCTAGAGATTGGACCGATGGACAGGATTCACCCCTCCACTTT.